This T cell receptor (beta chain) was retrieved from a study of T cells of healthy individuals. Ten or more counts support this clonotype. TCRdb fed the 5' RACE reads into MiXCR, producing one record per CDR3 protein. The data contain 40,000 to 60,000 distinct CDR3 sequences, about 15% of them seen just once; the ten biggest clones take up 15% to 20%. The CDR3 runs to 12 residues. The ends were cut back, 2 bases at V and 5 bases at J, with 9 bases in the middle. Germline assignment: CDR1 SQVTM and CDR2 ANQGSEA. The clonotype originates from a human donor in good health. The chain carries TRBV29-1 and TRBJ2-5; D is unresolved. DNA of the CDR3: TGCAGCGTTGAAATGGGTCAGGAGACCCAGTACTTC. Its translation: CSVEMGQETQYF.